The 28 T cell receptor beta chains below come from one sample, sequenced in a study of blood T cell repertoires in COVID-19. Method: immunoSEQ multiplex PCR; TCRdb's copy keeps in-frame clones and lacks some. The table shows approximately 94,000 clones, with around nine tenths occurring only once. The specimen was peripheral blood. These TCRs come from a woman older than 75 with active COVID-19.

J is TRBJ2-7 and V is TRBV7-9; 7 bases map to TRBD1. From germline, CDR1 is SEHNR and CDR2 FQNEAQ (reference sequence). This CDR3 spans 15 amino acids. J lost 3 bases, V lost 5 bases, and 10 bases had no gene match. CDR3 DNA: TGTGCCAGCAGCCTTTGGCTGGGACAGAACTACGAGCAGTACTTC. Its translation: CASSLWLGQNYEQYF.

The chain is built from TRBV28 and TRBJ1-1, with D maybe TRBD1 (5 bases). The CDR3 runs to 14 residues. Per germline, CDR1 MDHEN and CDR2 SYDVKM. The V end was cut by 4 bases, the J end by 1 base, with 10 bases between. DNA for the CDR3: TGTGCCAGCAGTTCCAGACAGAAGAACACTGAAGCTTTCTTT. This translates into CASSSRQKNTEAFF. The entire variable domain, with the rest obtained from reference TRBV28 and TRBJ1-1, is as follows: DVKVTQSSRYLVKRTGEKVFLECVQDMDHENMFWYRQDPGLGLRLIYFSYDVKMKEKGDIPEGYSVSREKKERFSLILESASTNQTSMYLCASSSRQKNTEAFFGQGTRLTVV.

In its sample, this clone was seen a few times. The V gene is TRBV9, the J gene TRBJ2-1, with 8 bases identical to TRBD2. V was pared by 4 bases and J by 0 bases, with 6 bases of the junction left unmatched. The length of the CDR3 is 16 residues. The V gene's germline CDR1 is SGDLS and CDR2 YYNGEE. The CDR3 DNA is TGTGCCAGCAGCACGACCGGGACTAGCTCCTACAATGAGCAGTTCTTC. Translating it yields CASSTTGTSSYNEQFF.

The chain carries TRBV3-1 (or the pseudogene TRBV3-2) and TRBJ2-1, with D maybe TRBD2 (5 bases). Germline V gene data show CDR1 as LGHDT and CDR2 as YNNKEL (reference sequence). The CDR3 spans 13 residues. V lost 4 bases and J lost 15, with 19 bases in between. CDR3: CASSPSGSGIGFF. The CDR3 bases are TGTGCCAGCAGCCCCTCGGGGAGCGGAATAGGGTTCTTC.

The rearrangement uses TRBV29-1 and TRBJ2-1; 8 bases are a match to TRBD2. The CDR3 extends over 12 amino acids. Germline trimming cut 8 bases from V and 10 bases from J; bases unmatched to any gene: 10. The germline gives CDR1 SQVTM, CDR2 ANQGSEA. The CDR3 bases are TGCAGCATCGGGGGGGCTAGCGCCGAGCAGTTCTTC. Its protein is CSIGGASAEQFF.

V and J are TRBV18 and TRBJ2-1; TRBD2 aligns across 14 bases. The CDR3 contains 18 residues. Germline lookup yields CDR1 KGHSH and CDR2 LQKENI. The V gene end was trimmed by 3 bases and the J gene end by 7 bases; junction bases not matched to a gene: 11. CDR3 DNA: TGTGCCAGCTCACCCTTAGGGGTCGGGACTAGCGGGAGAAATGAGCAGTTCTTC. It is translated as CASSPLGVGTSGRNEQFF.

This clone was found once. As DNA, the CDR3 is TGTGCCAGCAAAAGGGATAGCGCGGATGAGCAGTTCTTC. This codes for CASKRDSADEQFF. The rearrangement joins TRBV6-5 to TRBJ2-1; possibly TRBD2 for D (5 bases). Deletions cut 7 bases from V and 8 bases from J, with 15 bases between. CDR1 is MNHEY, CDR2 SVGAGI, per germline. The CDR3 runs to 13 residues.

This clone was picked up a small number of times. The chain carries TRBV27 and TRBJ2-1; 7 bases agree with TRBD1. Germline V gene data show CDR1 as MNHEY and CDR2 as SMNVEV (reference sequence). The CDR3 sequence is 13 residues long. V dropped 2 bases and J dropped 6; count of bases not matched to a gene: 1. The CDR3 DNA reads TGTGCCAGCAGTTTAGGACAGGTCAATGAGCAGTTCTTC. It yields the protein CASSLGQVNEQFF.

V gene TRBV11-2 combines with J gene TRBJ2-2; D might be TRBD1 (5 bases). This CDR3 is 14 amino acids long. The germline V gene has CDR1 SGHAT and CDR2 FQNNGV. V lost 0 bases and J lost 5, with 7 bases in between. The CDR3 is CASSLDRATGELFF. The CDR3 nucleotides read TGTGCCAGCAGCTTAGACAGGGCTACCGGGGAGCTGTTTTTT.

The chain has TRBV28 and TRBJ2-7, with a weak D call TRBD1 (6 bases). The germline V gene encodes CDR1 MDHEN and CDR2 SYDVKM. Trimming left V 4 bases short and J 3 bases short, with 16 bases between. The CDR3 runs 15 residues. The DNA for the CDR3 is TGTGCCAGCAGTTCCGTAAACAGGGCGAACTACGAGCAGTACTTC. This sequence encodes CASSSVNRANYEQYF.

The chain recombines TRBV11-2 with TRBJ1-1; tentative D call: TRBD1 (6 bases). This CDR3 has 16 residues. Trimming left V 5 bases short and J 3 bases short, with 19 bases between. Germline V CDR1 and CDR2: SGHAT, FQNNGV. DNA of the CDR3: TGTGCCAGCAGCCCACCGGGGGGGCGCGGGCACACTGAAGCTTTCTTT. Protein sequence: CASSPPGGRGHTEAFF.

As DNA, the CDR3 is TGTGCCAGCAGTCTACGCCAAGCGTCCGGGGAGCTGTTTTTT. Its protein is CASSLRQASGELFF. The chain links TRBV28 to TRBJ2-2, with D unresolved. Germline V lookup: CDR1 MDHEN, CDR2 SYDVKM. The V end was cut by 5 bases, the J end by 6 bases, with 13 bases between. CDR3 length equals 14 residues.

The chain recombines TRBV24-1 with TRBJ1-5, with D possibly being TRBD1 (5 bases). The CDR3 runs 14 residues. Trimming took off 5 bases at V and 3 bases at J, with 10 bases between the two ends. From germline, CDR1 is KGHDR and CDR2 SFDVKD. CDR3 nucleotide sequence: TGTGCCACCAGTGTAGGGGTAAACAATCAGCCCCAGCATTTT. Translation: CATSVGVNNQPQHF.

V gene TRBV10-3 combines with J gene TRBJ2-3; the D gene is possibly TRBD1 (5 bases). The CDR3 sequence is 13 residues long. The V and J ends lost 5 bases and 2 bases respectively, with 8 bases between them. Per germline, CDR1 ENHRY and CDR2 SYGVKD. DNA for the CDR3: TGTGCCATCAGTTGGACACACACAGATACGCAGTATTTT. It translates to CAISWTHTDTQYF.

The chain combines TRBV19 with TRBJ1-5; 7 nucleotides match TRBD1. The CDR3 length is 15 residues. The junction had 9 bases not matched to a gene; V was cut back by 5 bases and J by 5 bases. Germline V gene sequence: CDR1 LNHDA, CDR2 SQIVND (reference sequence). The CDR3 DNA is TGTGCCAGTAGTCCCCCGGGCAGGGGGTATCAGCCCCAGCATTTT. Amino acid sequence: CASSPPGRGYQPQHF.

The chain couples TRBV5-4 to TRBJ2-4, with 8 bases identical to TRBD1. V was pared by 4 bases and J by 6 bases, with 3 bases of the junction left unmatched. Germline assignment: CDR1 SGHNT and CDR2 YYREEE (reference sequence). The CDR3 consists of 13 residues. CDR3 loop: CASSPDRVNIQYF. In DNA, the CDR3 is TGTGCCAGCAGCCCGGACAGGGTAAACATTCAGTACTTC. The full variable domain, rest sourced from reference TRBV5-4 and TRBJ2-4, is ETGVTQSPTHLIKTRGQQVTLRCSSQSGHNTVSWYQQALGQGPQFIFQYYREEENGRGNFPPRFSGLQFPNYSSELNVNALELDDSALYLCASSPDRVNIQYFGAGTRLSVL.

A single count supports this clone. The chain couples TRBV4-2 to TRBJ2-1; no clear D. The CDR3 runs to 14 residues. Germline V lookup: CDR1 LGHNA, CDR2 YNFKEQ. Trimming left V 0 bases short and J 1 base short, with 4 bases between. CDR3 amino acids: CASSQDLSYNEQFF. CDR3 nucleotide sequence: TGTGCCAGCAGCCAAGACTTATCCTACAATGAGCAGTTCTTC.

The CDR3 loop is CASTRQSNQPQHF. CDR3 nucleotide sequence: TGTGCCAGCACGCGACAGAGCAATCAGCCCCAGCATTTT. The gene calls are TRBV28 and TRBJ1-5, with a tentative D call TRBD1 (5 bases). Deletions cut 7 bases from V and 1 base from J, with 8 bases between. Germline CDR1 MDHEN, CDR2 SYDVKM. This CDR3 is built from 13 residues.

A few counts support this clone. The chain is built from TRBV6-5 and TRBJ1-5, with a possible D match to TRBD1 (6 bases). The CDR3 is made up of 14 amino acids. Trimming left V 10 bases short and J 2 bases short, with 15 bases between. Germline V gene lookup returns CDR1 MNHEY and CDR2 SVGAGI. The CDR3 region is CATVPQGGNQPQHF. CDR3 DNA: TGTGCCACCGTCCCACAGGGAGGCAATCAGCCCCAGCATTTT.

This clone was recorded only once. This rearrangement joins TRBV30 to TRBJ2-3; tentative D call: TRBD1 (7 bases). Looked up from germline, CDR1 is GTSNPN and CDR2 is SVGIG (reference sequence). V shed 3 bases and J shed 10 bases, with 17 bases lying between them. The CDR3 length is 13 residues. CDR3 in amino acids: CAWRFSDREAQYF. As DNA, the CDR3 is TGTGCCTGGAGATTCTCTGACAGGGAGGCGCAGTATTTT.

The chain has TRBV7-2 and TRBJ2-3; TRBD2 is a possible D gene (6 bases). The V and J ends lost 6 bases and 2 bases respectively, with 12 bases between them. The CDR3 runs 14 residues. CDR1 and CDR2 from the germline V gene are SGHTA and FQGNSA. The DNA of the CDR3 is TGTGCCAGCAGATCGGGGAGGAACACAGATACGCAGTATTTT. It is translated as CASRSGRNTDTQYF.

The V gene is TRBV2, the J gene TRBJ2-7; perhaps TRBD1 as D (6 bases). V gave up 9 bases and J gave up 0 bases, with 30 bases separating them. CDR3 length: 19 residues. Germline V gives CDR1 SNHLY, CDR2 FYNNEI. CDR3 residues: CASMPGQGAKGVSSYEQYF. DNA for the CDR3: TGTGCCAGTATGCCGGGACAAGGGGCCAAAGGAGTAAGCTCCTACGAGCAGTACTTC.

The chain employs TRBV10-3 and TRBJ2-3, with 7 bases aligning to TRBD2. J gave up 2 bases and V 9 bases, and 8 bases lay outside the gene matches. From germline, CDR1 is ENHRY and CDR2 SYGVKD. This CDR3 is 14 amino acids long. CDR3 residues: CAITSSGFTDTQYF. The CDR3 DNA reads TGTGCCATTACATCTAGCGGCTTCACAGATACGCAGTATTTT.

CDR3 protein: CASSPGQQGYEQYF. The CDR3 DNA reads as TGTGCCAGCAGCCCCGGTCAACAGGGCTACGAGCAGTACTTC. This rearrangement joins TRBV7-2 to TRBJ2-7; TRBD1 is a possible D gene (6 bases). Germline CDR1 SGHTA, CDR2 FQGNSA. V shed 5 bases and J shed 3 bases, with 14 bases lying between them. This CDR3 region has 14 residues.

The chain is built from TRBV3-1 (or the pseudogene TRBV3-2) and TRBJ2-1; the match to TRBD2 covers 8 bases. V was clipped by 0 bases and J by 2 bases; unmatched bases: 9. The V gene's germline CDR1 is LGHDT and CDR2 YNNKEL (reference sequence). This CDR3 has 18 amino acids. The chain's CDR3 is CASSQEGRWREAYNEQFF. CDR3 DNA: TGTGCCAGCAGCCAAGAGGGGCGTTGGCGGGAGGCCTACAATGAGCAGTTCTTC.

The rearrangement uses TRBV10-3 and TRBJ2-5; weak D call: TRBD2 (6 bases). The V end was cut by 2 bases, the J end by 2 bases, with 9 bases between. In germline, CDR1 is ENHRY, CDR2 SYGVKD. The length of the CDR3 is 14 residues. CDR3: CAISEVAVQETQYF. The CDR3 coding sequence is TGTGCCATCAGTGAGGTAGCGGTACAAGAGACCCAGTACTTC.

V is TRBV6-6 and J is TRBJ1-3, with a weak D call TRBD1 (6 bases). V lost 2 bases to trimming and J lost 0 bases, with 8 bases between them. Per germline, CDR1 MNHNY and CDR2 SVGAGI (reference sequence). This CDR3 is built from 15 residues. The CDR3 is CASSYRTDSGNTIYF. CDR3 nucleotides: TGTGCCAGCAGTTACCGGACAGACTCTGGAAACACCATATATTTT.

Turning to this clone: A read error may account for a junction end that differs from germline. The same CDR3 is also encoded by other DNA sequences in this sample. The chain is built from TRBV19 and TRBJ1-2, with D possibly matching TRBD1 (6 bases). The CDR3 totals 14 residues. Germline lookup yields CDR1 LNHDA and CDR2 SQIVND (reference sequence). The CDR3 DNA is TGTGCCAGTAGTATCAGCAGGGGAAACTATGGCTACACTTTC. Translated: CASSISRGNYGYTF.